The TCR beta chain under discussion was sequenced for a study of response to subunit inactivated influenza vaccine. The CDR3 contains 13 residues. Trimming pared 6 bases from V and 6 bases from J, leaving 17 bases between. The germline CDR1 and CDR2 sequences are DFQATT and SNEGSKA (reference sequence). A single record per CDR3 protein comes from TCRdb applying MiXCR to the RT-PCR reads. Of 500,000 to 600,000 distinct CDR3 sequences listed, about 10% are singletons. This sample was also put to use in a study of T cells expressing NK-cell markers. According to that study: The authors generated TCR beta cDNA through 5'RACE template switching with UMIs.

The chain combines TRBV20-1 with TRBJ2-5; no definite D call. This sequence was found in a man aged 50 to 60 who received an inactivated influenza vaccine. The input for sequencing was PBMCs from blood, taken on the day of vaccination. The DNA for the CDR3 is TGCAGTGCCCCCGGCGGAGACGCCCAGACCCAGTACTTC. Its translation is CSAPGGDAQTQYF.